The clone carrying this TCR beta chain was counted a few times. Its target is not known. Peripheral blood genomic DNA, not sorted cells or RNA, was the template. Multiplex touch-down PCR with TRB-A/B primers amplified rearranged V-D-J TRB sequences. Each CDR3 protein is one row after TCRdb ran MiXCR on the multiplex PCR reads. This sample yields about 6,000 distinct CDR3 sequences, of which roughly 39% are seen a single time; less than 60% belongs to the top ten. The CDR3 covers 13 residues. Germline CDR1 is SGHNT and CDR2 is YYREEE (reference sequence). V was pared by 1 base and J by 1 base, with 5 bases between. The data were obtained in a study of T cell repertoires in aging, cancer and after chemotherapy. General study points: Healthy donors lost TCR diversity with age mainly through richness, cancer patients through richness and evenness.

The TCR was taken from a human donor with a blood cancer. The sequencing input was blood. The chain recombines TRBV5-4 with TRBJ2-5; no firm D call. This CDR3 reads CASSLSPQETQYF. In DNA form, the CDR3 reads TGTGCCAGCAGCTTGTCGCCCCAAGAGACCCAGTACTTC.